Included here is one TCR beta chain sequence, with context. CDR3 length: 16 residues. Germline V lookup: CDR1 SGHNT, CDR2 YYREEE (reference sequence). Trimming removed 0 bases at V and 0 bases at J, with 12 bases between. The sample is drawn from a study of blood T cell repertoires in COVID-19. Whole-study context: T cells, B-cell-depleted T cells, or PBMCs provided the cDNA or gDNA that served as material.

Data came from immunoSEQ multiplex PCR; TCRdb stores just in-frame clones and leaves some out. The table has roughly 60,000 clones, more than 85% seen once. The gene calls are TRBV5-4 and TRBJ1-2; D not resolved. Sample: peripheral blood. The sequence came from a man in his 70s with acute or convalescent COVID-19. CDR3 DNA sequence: TGTGCCAGCAGCTTGGCCCCCGACAAAGCTAACTATGGCTACACCTTC. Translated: CASSLAPDKANYGYTF.